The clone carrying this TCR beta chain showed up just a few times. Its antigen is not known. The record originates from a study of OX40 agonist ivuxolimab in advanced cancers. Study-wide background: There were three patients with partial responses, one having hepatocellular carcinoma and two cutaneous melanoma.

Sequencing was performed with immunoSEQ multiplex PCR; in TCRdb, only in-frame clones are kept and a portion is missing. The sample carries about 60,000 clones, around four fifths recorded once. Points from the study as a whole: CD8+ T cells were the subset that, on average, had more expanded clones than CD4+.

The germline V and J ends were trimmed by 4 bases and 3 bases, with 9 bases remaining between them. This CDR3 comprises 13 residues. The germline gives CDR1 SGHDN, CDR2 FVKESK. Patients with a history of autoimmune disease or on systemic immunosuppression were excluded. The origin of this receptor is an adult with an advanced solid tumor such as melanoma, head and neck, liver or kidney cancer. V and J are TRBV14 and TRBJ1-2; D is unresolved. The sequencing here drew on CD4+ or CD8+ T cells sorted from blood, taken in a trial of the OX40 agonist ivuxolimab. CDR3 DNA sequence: TGTGCCAGCAGCCCTACACGAGACTATGGCTACACCTTC. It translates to CASSPTRDYGYTF. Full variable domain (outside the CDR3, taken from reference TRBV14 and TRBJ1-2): EAGVTQFPSHSVIEKGQTVTLRCDPISGHDNLYWYRRVMGKEIKFLLHFVKESKQDESGMPNNRFLAERTGGTYSTLKVQPAELEDSGVYFCASSPTRDYGYTFGSGTRLTVV.